The present entry profiles one T cell receptor beta chain with its context. The sample originates from a study of T cell repertoires in aging, cancer and after chemotherapy. Across the study: Some 10 million TCR reads were in the whole dataset.

V was trimmed by 7 bases and J by 7 bases, leaving 8 bases between them. Germline V lookup: CDR1 MNHEY, CDR2 SVGAGI. There are 12 residues in the CDR3. A mixed TRB-A/B primer pool amplified rearranged TRB by multiplex touch-down PCR. A single record per CDR3 protein comes from TCRdb applying MiXCR to the multiplex PCR reads. The repertoire consists of 1,500 to 2,000 distinct CDR3 sequences, with 64% occurring once and the leading ten covering 50% to 60%. Amplification of TCR beta used genomic DNA extracted from peripheral blood. The receptor was derived from a human donor with a solid tumor. V usage is TRBV6-5 and J usage is TRBJ1-6; D uncertain. Sample: blood. Written as DNA, the CDR3 is TGTGCCAGCAAGACGGTCAATTCACCCCTCCACTTT. This gives the protein CASKTVNSPLHF.